The subject of this entry is one TCR beta chain. Its antigen is currently unknown. The CDR3 spans 14 residues. V dropped 7 bases and J dropped 13; count of bases not matched to a gene: 12. The sample comes from a study of blood T cells in healthy people across ages. Across the whole study: About one barcoded beta molecule per two T cells came from capture by template switching.

A second PCR of about 7 to 11 cycles used a sample-barcoded 5' primer and a J-beta primer mix. TCRdb independently ran MiXCR on the 5' RACE reads; one entry per CDR3 protein. The table has hundreds of thousands of distinct CDR3 sequences, 25% to 35% seen once. Broader study findings: A strong correlation was found between TCR beta diversity and the percentage of naive T cells.

Each sample used at least 6 million PBMCs. The sample consisted of blood. The TCR sequence derives from a woman of 80 years or more in good health. This chain connects TRBV12-3 or TRBV12-4 to TRBJ2-4; 11 bases line up with TRBD2. DNA for the CDR3: TGTGCCAGCACTGCTAGCGGGGGGCACACGGTCCAGTACTTC. Protein: CASTASGGHTVQYF.